These T cell receptor beta chains were read from a single sample in a study of CD8+ T cells in alopecia areata. Profiled with immunoSEQ multiplex PCR; TCRdb holds only in-frame clones, not every one. The table lists about 150,000 clones, 45% to 65% of them singletons. The sequencing here drew on CD8+ T cells sorted from blood, taken at week 4, from a patient treated with tofacitinib. These receptors all stem from a human donor with alopecia areata. CDR3s include the opening cysteine and the closing phenylalanine or tryptophan. The order of the fields is clone size, V gene, D gene, J gene, CDR3 protein, CDR3 DNA. A D gene is named only where the DNA matches it firmly. Clone size appears in some rows only: once, few, many, or a class for an expanded clone.

abundance: .; v_gene: TRBV6-6; d_gene: .; j_gene: TRBJ1-3; CDR3aa: CASTLDMDPGNTIYF; CDR3nt: TGTGCCAGCACTTTGGACATGGACCCTGGAAACACCATATATTTT
abundance: few; v_gene: TRBV11-2; d_gene: .; j_gene: TRBJ2-1; CDR3aa: CASSLGGDEQFF; CDR3nt: TGTGCCAGCAGCTTAGGAGGGGATGAGCAGTTCTTC
abundance: .; v_gene: TRBV6-5; d_gene: .; j_gene: TRBJ1-2; CDR3aa: CASRASYGYTF; CDR3nt: TGTGCCAGCAGGGCCTCCTATGGCTACACCTTC
abundance: .; v_gene: TRBV5-4; d_gene: .; j_gene: TRBJ2-1; CDR3aa: CASSLWGHYTYNEQFF; CDR3nt: TGTGCCAGCAGCTTATGGGGACACTATACCTACAATGAGCAGTTCTTC
abundance: .; v_gene: TRBV13; d_gene: .; j_gene: TRBJ1-2; CDR3aa: CASSFREGDYGYTF; CDR3nt: TGTGCCAGCAGCTTCCGCGAAGGAGACTATGGCTACACCTTC
abundance: .; v_gene: TRBV5-1; d_gene: TRBD1; j_gene: TRBJ1-4; CDR3aa: CASSHGTGKNEKLFF; CDR3nt: TGTGCCAGCAGTCACGGGACAGGGAAAAATGAAAAACTGTTTTTT
abundance: .; v_gene: TRBV2; d_gene: TRBD1; j_gene: TRBJ1-6; CDR3aa: CASTEGQAVAPLHF; CDR3nt: TGTGCCAGCACCGAAGGACAGGCTGTTGCACCCCTCCACTTT
abundance: .; v_gene: TRBV27; d_gene: .; j_gene: TRBJ1-2; CDR3aa: CASSPDSTLAKGYTF; CDR3nt: TGTGCCAGCAGTCCGGACAGTACCCTTGCCAAGGGCTACACCTTC
abundance: .; v_gene: TRBV29-1; d_gene: .; j_gene: TRBJ1-2; CDR3aa: CSVPGQAGGAYGYTF; CDR3nt: TGCAGCGTCCCCGGGCAGGCAGGAGGTGCCTATGGCTACACCTTC
abundance: once; v_gene: TRBV4-3; d_gene: .; j_gene: TRBJ2-7; CDR3aa: CASSQGQEPSYEQYF; CDR3nt: TGCGCCAGCAGCCAAGGGCAGGAGCCCTCCTACGAGCAGTACTTC
abundance: .; v_gene: TRBV6-1; d_gene: TRBD2; j_gene: TRBJ2-1; CDR3aa: CASRVAGSSYNEQFF; CDR3nt: TGTGCCAGCAGGGTAGCGGGGAGCTCCTACAATGAGCAGTTCTTC
abundance: .; v_gene: TRBV9; d_gene: .; j_gene: TRBJ1-1; CDR3aa: CASTPLDGAFF; CDR3nt: TGTGCCAGCACCCCCTTGGATGGCGCTTTCTTT
abundance: .; v_gene: TRBV4-1; d_gene: TRBD1; j_gene: TRBJ2-3; CDR3aa: CASSPGQGEDTQYF; CDR3nt: TGCGCCAGCAGCCCAGGACAGGGGGAAGATACGCAGTATTTT
abundance: few; v_gene: TRBV27; d_gene: .; j_gene: TRBJ1-4; CDR3aa: CASTPGPGRRVNEKLFF; CDR3nt: TGTGCCAGCACCCCCGGTCCAGGTCGAAGGGTTAATGAAAAACTGTTTTTT
abundance: .; v_gene: TRBV13; d_gene: TRBD2; j_gene: TRBJ2-7; CDR3aa: CASSSGLGYEQYF; CDR3nt: TGTGCCAGCAGCTCGGGACTAGGCTACGAGCAGTACTTC
abundance: .; v_gene: TRBV13; d_gene: .; j_gene: TRBJ2-7; CDR3aa: CASSLGTQSYEQYF; CDR3nt: TGTGCCAGCAGCTTAGGGACCCAATCCTACGAGCAGTACTTC
abundance: .; v_gene: TRBV27; d_gene: TRBD1; j_gene: TRBJ2-7; CDR3aa: CASSSRTGGIDEQYF; CDR3nt: TGTGCCAGCAGCTCCCGGACAGGGGGCATCGACGAGCAGTACTTC
abundance: .; v_gene: TRBV4-1; d_gene: TRBD2; j_gene: TRBJ2-1; CDR3aa: CASSQVPGLAGNEQFF; CDR3nt: TGCGCCAGCAGCCAGGTACCGGGACTAGCGGGTAATGAGCAGTTCTTC
abundance: once; v_gene: TRBV29-1; d_gene: .; j_gene: TRBJ2-3; CDR3aa: CSVEDQDWTITDTQYF; CDR3nt: TGCAGCGTTGAAGATCAGGATTGGACGATCACAGATACGCAGTATTTT
abundance: .; v_gene: TRBV13; d_gene: .; j_gene: TRBJ2-7; CDR3aa: CASSAPGAYEQYF; CDR3nt: TGTGCCAGCAGCGCCCCAGGGGCCTACGAGCAGTACTTC
abundance: once; v_gene: TRBV30; d_gene: TRBD2; j_gene: TRBJ2-1; CDR3aa: CAWSRLAGGDEQFF; CDR3nt: TGTGCCTGGTCACGACTAGCGGGGGGCGATGAGCAGTTCTTC
abundance: .; v_gene: TRBV5-4; d_gene: TRBD1; j_gene: TRBJ1-2; CDR3aa: CASSFYRDRIRGYYGYTF; CDR3nt: TGTGCCAGCAGCTTTTACCGGGACAGGATCCGAGGGTACTATGGCTACACCTTC
abundance: few; v_gene: TRBV11-2; d_gene: .; j_gene: TRBJ1-5; CDR3aa: CASSSSGAGDQPQHF; CDR3nt: TGTGCCAGCAGCTCATCCGGGGCCGGCGATCAGCCCCAGCATTTT
abundance: .; v_gene: TRBV9; d_gene: .; j_gene: TRBJ2-1; CDR3aa: CASSVEVSSDEQFF; CDR3nt: TGTGCCAGCAGCGTAGAAGTCAGTAGCGATGAGCAGTTCTTC
abundance: .; v_gene: TRBV7-9; d_gene: .; j_gene: TRBJ1-1; CDR3aa: CASSSWVGTEAFF; CDR3nt: TGTGCCAGCAGCTCCTGGGTGGGGACTGAAGCTTTCTTT
abundance: .; v_gene: TRBV27; d_gene: .; j_gene: TRBJ2-3; CDR3aa: CASSLRANTDTQYF; CDR3nt: TGTGCCAGCAGTCTGAGGGCTAACACAGATACGCAGTATTTT
abundance: .; v_gene: TRBV13; d_gene: TRBD2; j_gene: TRBJ2-1; CDR3aa: CASSREGSGGVEQFF; CDR3nt: TGTGCCAGCAGCAGAGAAGGTAGCGGGGGTGTTGAGCAGTTCTTC
abundance: .; v_gene: TRBV6-5; d_gene: .; j_gene: TRBJ1-1; CDR3aa: CASSYSKNTEAFF; CDR3nt: TGTGCCAGCAGTTACTCGAAGAACACTGAAGCTTTCTTT
abundance: .; v_gene: TRBV6-5; d_gene: .; j_gene: TRBJ2-5; CDR3aa: CASSLIGSQETQYF; CDR3nt: TGTGCCAGCAGCCTTATCGGGTCTCAAGAGACCCAGTACTTC
abundance: .; v_gene: TRBV13; d_gene: .; j_gene: TRBJ1-2; CDR3aa: CASSLGQSGGSYGYTF; CDR3nt: TGTGCCAGCAGCTTAGGACAGTCGGGCGGAAGTTATGGCTACACCTTC
abundance: few; v_gene: TRBV4-3; d_gene: .; j_gene: TRBJ2-6; CDR3aa: CASSQDHGAGANVLTF; CDR3nt: TGCGCCAGCAGCCAAGATCATGGAGCTGGGGCCAACGTCCTGACTTTC
abundance: few; v_gene: TRBV5-1; d_gene: .; j_gene: TRBJ2-1; CDR3aa: CASSLGFQGNEQFF; CDR3nt: TGCGCCAGCAGCTTGGGGTTTCAGGGCAATGAGCAGTTCTTC
abundance: .; v_gene: TRBV11-2; d_gene: .; j_gene: TRBJ2-7; CDR3aa: CASSFGTTYEQYF; CDR3nt: TGTGCCAGCAGCTTTGGCACGACCTACGAGCAGTACTTC
abundance: .; v_gene: TRBV6-6; d_gene: .; j_gene: TRBJ2-3; CDR3aa: CASSQTGPDTQYF; CDR3nt: TGTGCCAGCAGCCAAACCGGGCCAGATACGCAGTATTTT
abundance: few; v_gene: TRBV19; d_gene: .; j_gene: TRBJ1-1; CDR3aa: CASSLEEGPWPEAFF; CDR3nt: TGTGCCAGTAGTCTTGAAGAGGGACCTTGGCCTGAAGCTTTCTTT
abundance: few; v_gene: TRBV25-1; d_gene: .; j_gene: TRBJ1-1; CDR3aa: CASSESLGGTEAFF; CDR3nt: TGTGCCAGCAGTGAATCTTTGGGCGGCACTGAAGCTTTCTTT
abundance: few; v_gene: TRBV27; d_gene: TRBD1; j_gene: TRBJ2-7; CDR3aa: CASSPSTGESSYEQYF; CDR3nt: TGTGCCAGCAGTCCCAGTACAGGGGAGAGCTCCTACGAGCAGTACTTC
abundance: .; v_gene: TRBV30; d_gene: .; j_gene: TRBJ2-2; CDR3aa: CAWSVNPNTGELFF; CDR3nt: TGTGCCTGGAGTGTAAACCCGAACACCGGGGAGCTGTTTTTT
abundance: .; v_gene: TRBV5-6; d_gene: .; j_gene: TRBJ1-1; CDR3aa: CASTVGNTEAFF; CDR3nt: TGTGCCAGCACAGTAGGGAACACTGAAGCTTTCTTT
abundance: .; v_gene: TRBV30; d_gene: .; j_gene: TRBJ2-5; CDR3aa: CAWSPHRQPKRTQYF; CDR3nt: TGTGCCTGGAGTCCACACCGACAGCCCAAGAGGACCCAGTACTTC
abundance: .; v_gene: TRBV5-1; d_gene: .; j_gene: TRBJ2-7; CDR3aa: CASSLEVGRGREQYF; CDR3nt: TGCGCCAGCAGCTTGGAGGTCGGCAGGGGTAGGGAGCAGTACTTC
abundance: few; v_gene: TRBV7-8; d_gene: .; j_gene: TRBJ1-1; CDR3aa: CASSFLGRTEAFF; CDR3nt: TGTGCCAGCAGCTTCCTGGGTAGAACTGAAGCTTTCTTT
abundance: .; v_gene: TRBV4-1; d_gene: .; j_gene: TRBJ2-5; CDR3aa: CASSLIWGGNPYMGLRATQYF; CDR3nt: TGCGCCAGCAGCCTCATCTGGGGAGGCAACCCCTATATGGGGTTGAGGGCGACCCAGTACTTC
abundance: .; v_gene: TRBV29-1; d_gene: .; j_gene: TRBJ2-7; CDR3aa: CSVEDPEMTYEQYF; CDR3nt: TGCAGCGTTGAAGATCCAGAAATGACCTACGAGCAGTACTTC
abundance: few; v_gene: TRBV27; d_gene: .; j_gene: TRBJ1-1; CDR3aa: CASSLSYGREGNTEAFF; CDR3nt: TGTGCCAGCAGTTTATCCTACGGGAGAGAGGGGAACACTGAAGCTTTCTTT
abundance: .; v_gene: TRBV29-1; d_gene: .; j_gene: TRBJ2-7; CDR3aa: CSVRDGGIEQYF; CDR3nt: TGCAGCGTTCGGGACGGGGGTATCGAGCAGTACTTC
abundance: .; v_gene: TRBV13; d_gene: .; j_gene: TRBJ1-2; CDR3aa: CASSLTDYGYTF; CDR3nt: TGTGCCAGCAGCTTGACAGACTATGGCTACACCTTC
abundance: once; v_gene: TRBV4-3; d_gene: TRBD1; j_gene: TRBJ1-6; CDR3aa: CASSLNKPGQGGSPLHF; CDR3nt: TGCGCCAGCAGCCTAAACAAACCGGGACAGGGGGGTTCACCCCTCCACTTT
abundance: .; v_gene: TRBV27; d_gene: .; j_gene: TRBJ2-1; CDR3aa: CASSLSPGATGNNEQFF; CDR3nt: TGTGCCAGCAGTTTATCGCCGGGGGCCACGGGGAACAATGAGCAGTTCTTC
abundance: few; v_gene: TRBV13; d_gene: TRBD2; j_gene: TRBJ2-1; CDR3aa: CASSLGLAGSNEQFF; CDR3nt: TGTGCCAGCAGCTTAGGGCTAGCGGGGAGCAATGAGCAGTTCTTC
abundance: .; v_gene: TRBV6-1; d_gene: TRBD1; j_gene: TRBJ2-5; CDR3aa: CASSELGDRGFRETQYF; CDR3nt: TGTGCCAGCAGTGAATTAGGAGACAGGGGGTTTCGAGAGACCCAGTACTTC
abundance: few; v_gene: TRBV6-5; d_gene: TRBD1; j_gene: TRBJ2-5; CDR3aa: CASSWTGETQYF; CDR3nt: TGTGCCAGCAGTTGGACAGGGGAGACCCAGTACTTC
abundance: once; v_gene: TRBV27; d_gene: .; j_gene: TRBJ1-2; CDR3aa: CASSPRAPRANYGYTF; CDR3nt: TGTGCCAGCAGTCCCCGTGCTCCAAGAGCTAACTATGGCTACACCTTC
abundance: .; v_gene: TRBV30; d_gene: .; j_gene: TRBJ1-1; CDR3aa: CAWTKGRNTEAFF; CDR3nt: TGTGCCTGGACTAAGGGCCGGAACACTGAAGCTTTCTTT
abundance: .; v_gene: TRBV27; d_gene: .; j_gene: TRBJ1-6; CDR3aa: CATLGGTNSPLHF; CDR3nt: TGTGCCACCTTGGGGGGGACTAATTCACCCCTCCACTTT
abundance: .; v_gene: TRBV5-1; d_gene: TRBD1; j_gene: TRBJ1-6; CDR3aa: CASSGTGVNNSPLHF; CDR3nt: TGCGCCAGCAGCGGAACAGGGGTCAATAATTCACCCCTCCACTTT
abundance: .; v_gene: TRBV10-3; d_gene: TRBD1; j_gene: TRBJ2-2; CDR3aa: CAISETDRVGELFF; CDR3nt: TGTGCCATCAGTGAAACAGACAGGGTCGGGGAGCTGTTTTTT
abundance: .; v_gene: TRBV6-5; d_gene: .; j_gene: TRBJ2-5; CDR3aa: CASTHREPRETQYF; CDR3nt: TGTGCCAGCACCCACAGGGAGCCCAGGGAGACCCAGTACTTC
abundance: .; v_gene: TRBV11-2; d_gene: .; j_gene: TRBJ2-1; CDR3aa: CASSSPGRHEQFF; CDR3nt: TGTGCCAGCAGCTCGCCAGGGCGTCATGAGCAGTTCTTC
abundance: .; v_gene: TRBV7-9; d_gene: .; j_gene: TRBJ2-7; CDR3aa: CAIMGAEYEQYF; CDR3nt: TGTGCCATCATGGGGGCGGAGTACGAGCAGTACTTC